Listed here are 22 T cell receptor beta chains from one sample, sequenced in a study of T cells in Graves' hyperthyroidism and ophthalmopathy. TCR beta CDR3 regions were amplified from RNA transcripts. When the TCR CDR3 underwent first-round RT-PCR, the HTBI primer set was used. TCRdb passed the multiplex PCR reads through MiXCR, listing each CDR3 protein once. The sample has 550,000 to 850,000 distinct CDR3 sequences, around 20% seen once. What was sequenced was blood. The receptors stem from a woman aged 45-60 years with Graves' hyperthyroidism that later progressed to Graves' ophthalmopathy.

This clonotype was seen many times. The CDR3 sequence is CASMMLAGGKTDTQYF. The CDR3 DNA reads as TGTGCCAGCATGATGCTAGCGGGGGGGAAAACAGATACGCAGTATTTT. V and J are TRBV2 and TRBJ2-3; 12 positions match TRBD2. Trimming cost V 7 bases and J 3 bases; bases outside gene matches: 8. This CDR3 is built from 16 residues. Germline V lookup: CDR1 SNHLY, CDR2 FYNNEI.

The rearrangement uses TRBV18 and TRBJ2-5, with 8 bases lining up with TRBD2. Germline V CDR1 and CDR2: KGHSH, LQKENI. After removal of 2 bases from V and 5 bases from J, the junction contained 4 bases not matched to a gene. The CDR3 has 14 residues. CDR3 amino acids: CASSPVGGGETQYF. The CDR3 nucleotides read TGTGCCAGCTCACCAGTGGGCGGGGGGGAGACCCAGTACTTC.

Ten or more counts support this clonotype. This sequence joins TRBV6-1 and TRBJ2-6; D possibly corresponds to TRBD1 (5 bases). Germline V gene sequence: CDR1 MNHNS, CDR2 SASEGT. V lost 5 bases, J lost 4 bases, and 12 bases lay in between. This CDR3 comprises 15 residues. The CDR3: CASSSDSAGANVLTF. CDR3 nucleotide sequence: TGTGCCAGCAGTTCCGACAGTGCCGGGGCCAACGTCCTGACTTTC.

The chain employs TRBV9 and TRBJ2-1, with D possibly matching TRBD1 (6 bases). This CDR3 contains 14 residues. The V gene's germline CDR1 is SGDLS and CDR2 YYNGEE. Trimming shortened V by 0 bases and J by 7 bases, and 11 bases separated the two germline ends. Written as DNA, the CDR3 is TGTGCCAGCAGCGTAGAGTACAGGGTAAATGAGCAGTTCTTC. Protein product: CASSVEYRVNEQFF.

The genes are TRBV7-2 and TRBJ1-3; no definite D call. Germline V CDR1 and CDR2: SGHTA, FQGNSA. There are 13 residues in the CDR3. Trimming shortened V by 1 base and J by 10 bases, and 11 bases separated the two germline ends. CDR3 in DNA: TGTGCCAGCAGCTTAGATCCCTCACAGACCATATATTTT. Residues: CASSLDPSQTIYF.

This clonotype was detected many times. The V gene is TRBV3-1, the J gene TRBJ1-3; 7 positions agree with TRBD1. Germline trimming cut 6 bases from V and 4 bases from J; bases unmatched to any gene: 12. Per the germline V gene, CDR1 is LGHDT and CDR2 is YNNKEL (reference sequence). The CDR3 extends over 16 amino acids. CDR3 in amino acids: CASSLNRGSSGNTIYF. CDR3 coding DNA: TGTGCCAGCAGTCTAAACAGGGGTTCGTCCGGAAACACCATATATTTT.

This clonotype was seen many times. The rearrangement links TRBV11-2 to TRBJ1-1; D not certain. The V end was cut by 6 bases, the J end by 1 base, with 15 bases between. The CDR3 totals 15 residues. Germline V gives CDR1 SGHAT, CDR2 FQNNGV. The CDR3 loop reads CASRNGPEENTEAFF. CDR3 DNA sequence: TGTGCCAGCAGGAATGGGCCCGAGGAGAACACTGAAGCTTTCTTT.

This clonotype was seen a few times. The chain joins TRBV7-3 to TRBJ2-7; D uncertain. V was shortened by 5 bases and J by 0 bases, with 11 bases between the two germline ends. Germline loops: CDR1 SGHTA, CDR2 FQGTGA. There are 14 residues in the CDR3. CDR3 nucleotides: TGTGCCAGCAGCCCATACGACGGCTCCTACGAGCAGTACTTC. Amino acid sequence: CASSPYDGSYEQYF.

This clonotype has at least ten counts. In DNA, the CDR3 is TGTGCCAGCAGCCGTGCGGGGAGCTACGAGCAGTACTTC. This codes for CASSRAGSYEQYF. This chain uses TRBV5-8 with TRBJ2-7, with a weak D call TRBD2 (6 bases). CDR3 length: 13 residues. Looked up from germline, CDR1 is SGHTS and CDR2 is YDEGEE. V dropped 4 bases and J dropped 3 bases, with 11 bases sitting between them.

This clonotype was picked up a small number of times. This chain uses TRBV15 with TRBJ2-3; 14 bases fit TRBD2. Germline V gene lookup returns CDR1 LNHNV and CDR2 YYDKDF (reference sequence). The V segment lost 5 bases and the J segment 0 bases; nucleotides outside the gene matches: 7. The CDR3 has 18 residues. The CDR3 sequence: CATSAGTSGGASTDTQYF. CDR3 DNA: TGTGCCACCAGCGCCGGGACTAGCGGGGGTGCTAGCACAGATACGCAGTATTTT.

This clonotype was observed many times. V gene TRBV2 combines with J gene TRBJ2-7; D remains ambiguous. The CDR3 runs 13 residues. CDR1 is SNHLY, CDR2 FYNNEI, per germline. Trimming removed 3 bases from V and 2 bases from J, with 8 bases in between. The CDR3 spells CASSEGQTYEQYF. In DNA, the CDR3 is TGTGCCAGCAGTGAGGGTCAGACCTACGAGCAGTACTTC.

This clonotype was seen at least ten times. The V call is TRBV12-3 or TRBV12-4, the J call TRBJ1-1; TRBD1 matches at 7 bases. CDR3 size: 15 residues. J lost 4 bases, V lost 5 bases, and 10 bases had no gene match. DNA of the CDR3: TGTGCCAGCAGTCCACGGACAGGTTCAGGCACTGAAGCTTTCTTT. This gives the protein CASSPRTGSGTEAFF.

CDR3: CASSVGAGQGGEKLFF. The CDR3, as DNA: TGTGCCAGCAGCGTAGGTGCGGGACAGGGTGGAGAAAAACTGTTTTTT. The chain recombines TRBV9 with TRBJ1-4; 9 bases are a match to TRBD1. Germline values: CDR1 SGDLS, CDR2 YYNGEE. J was trimmed by 8 bases and V by 0 bases; bases with no gene match: 8. This CDR3 contains 16 residues. The variable domain in full, completed from reference TRBV9 and TRBJ1-4, reads DSGVTQTPKHLITATGQRVTLRCSPRSGDLSVYWYQQSLDQGLQFLIQYYNGEERAKGNILERFSAQQFPDLHSELNLSSLELGDSALYFCASSVGAGQGGEKLFFGSGTQLSVL.

A few counts support this clonotype. J is TRBJ1-1 and V is TRBV25-1; D may be TRBD1 (5 bases). Trimming pared 4 bases from V and 2 bases from J, leaving 14 bases between. The CDR3 is made up of 15 amino acids. Germline CDR1 reads MGHDK; CDR2 reads SYGVNS. The CDR3 is CASSAQPGRNTEAFF. CDR3 bases: TGTGCCAGCAGTGCCCAACCGGGACGTAACACTGAAGCTTTCTTT.

The V gene is TRBV12-3 or TRBV12-4, the J gene TRBJ2-3; D gene unclear. Trimming removed 3 bases at V and 3 bases at J, with 7 bases between. This CDR3 has 13 residues. The CDR3 is CASSFDRTDTQYF. The CDR3 DNA reads as TGTGCCAGCAGTTTTGATCGGACAGATACGCAGTATTTT.

V gene TRBV4-2 combines with J gene TRBJ2-4; 8 bases align to TRBD2. Losses at the gene ends were 1 base for V and 6 bases for J; bases not matched to a gene: 8. CDR1 is LGHNA and CDR2 is YNFKEQ in the germline V gene. The CDR3 has 16 amino acids. The CDR3 is CASSQGGGGFGNIQYF. CDR3 nucleotide sequence: TGTGCCAGCAGCCAAGGCGGCGGGGGGTTTGGAAACATTCAGTACTTC.

This clonotype was observed at least ten times. This chain connects TRBV10-3 to TRBJ1-1; 8 bases fit TRBD1. CDR3 length: 14 amino acids. Germline CDR1 ENHRY, CDR2 SYGVKD. With V trimmed by 4 bases and J by 3 bases, 4 bases remained unmatched. The CDR3 is CAISGDRGDTEAFF. The DNA of the CDR3 is TGTGCCATCAGTGGTGACAGGGGAGACACTGAAGCTTTCTTT.

This clonotype was seen many times. The genes are TRBV7-9 and TRBJ2-2, with a possible D match to TRBD2 (5 bases). Trimming shortened V by 4 bases and J by 0 bases, and 9 bases separated the two germline ends. CDR3 length equals 15 residues. Germline V CDR1 and CDR2: SEHNR, FQNEAQ (reference sequence). In DNA form, the CDR3 reads TGTGCCAGCAGCTCCGGGAAAGCGAACACCGGGGAGCTGTTTTTT. It translates to CASSSGKANTGELFF.

This clonotype was found a few times. J is TRBJ2-4 and V is TRBV5-8; unclear D gene. V dropped 0 bases and J dropped 12 bases, with 16 bases sitting between them. The germline gives CDR1 SGHTS, CDR2 YDEGEE. This CDR3 region has 14 residues. CDR3 bases: TGTGCCAGCAGCTTGGGGGTTGTGCGGCAAGCTCAGTACTTC. Its translation is CASSLGVVRQAQYF.

This clonotype was observed at least ten times. This rearrangement joins TRBV12-3 or TRBV12-4 to TRBJ2-7, with D perhaps matching TRBD1 (5 bases). Trimming took 5 bases from V and 2 from J, leaving 13 bases between them. This CDR3 comprises 14 residues. In DNA, the CDR3 is TGTGCCAGCAGTCTGACAGAAATTACCTACGAGCAGTACTTC. Amino acid sequence: CASSLTEITYEQYF.

This clonotype was recorded many times. The V call is TRBV6-1, the J call TRBJ1-1; D is ambiguous. The V end was cut by 5 bases, the J end by 1 base, with 14 bases between. The length of the CDR3 is 15 residues. Germline assignment: CDR1 MNHNS and CDR2 SASEGT. CDR3: CASSYHGRPNTEAFF. CDR3 nucleotide sequence: TGTGCCAGCAGTTACCACGGACGACCGAACACTGAAGCTTTCTTT.

The V gene is TRBV5-5, the J gene TRBJ1-2; D possibly corresponds to TRBD1 (6 bases). The CDR3 extends over 14 amino acids. Per germline, CDR1 SGHKS and CDR2 YYEKEE (reference sequence). Between the trimmed V and J ends, which lost 2 bases and 3 bases, there was a span of 11 bases. The chain's CDR3 is CASSFEGDYYGYTF. CDR3 nucleotide sequence: TGTGCCAGCAGCTTTGAGGGGGATTACTATGGCTACACCTTC.